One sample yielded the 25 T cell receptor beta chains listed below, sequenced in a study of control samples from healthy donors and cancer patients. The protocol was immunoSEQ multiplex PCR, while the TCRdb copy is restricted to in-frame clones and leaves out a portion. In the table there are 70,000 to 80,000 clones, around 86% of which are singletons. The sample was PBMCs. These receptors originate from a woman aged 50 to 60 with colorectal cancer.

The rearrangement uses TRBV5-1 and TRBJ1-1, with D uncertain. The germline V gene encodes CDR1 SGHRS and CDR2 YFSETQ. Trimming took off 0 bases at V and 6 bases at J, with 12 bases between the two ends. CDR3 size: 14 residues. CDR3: CASSLGAGTAEAFF. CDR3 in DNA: TGCGCCAGCAGCTTGGGTGCGGGCACGGCTGAAGCTTTCTTT. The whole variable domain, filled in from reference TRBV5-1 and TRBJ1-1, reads KAGVTQTPRYLIKTRGQQVTLSCSPISGHRSVSWYQQTPGQGLQFLFEYFSETQRNKGNFPGRFSGRQFSNSRSEMNVSTLELGDSALYLCASSLGAGTAEAFFGQGTRLTVV.

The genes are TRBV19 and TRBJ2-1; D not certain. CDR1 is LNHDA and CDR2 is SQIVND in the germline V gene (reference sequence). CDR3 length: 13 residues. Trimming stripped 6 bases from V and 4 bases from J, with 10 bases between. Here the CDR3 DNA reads TGTGCCAGTAGGGGCGGTCCTTACAATGAGCAGTTCTTC. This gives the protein CASRGGPYNEQFF. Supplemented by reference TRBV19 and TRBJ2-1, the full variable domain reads DGGITQSPKYLFRKEGQNVTLSCEQNLNHDAMYWYRQDPGQGLRLIYYSQIVNDFQKGDIAEGYSVSREKKESFPLTVTSAQKNPTAFYLCASRGGPYNEQFFGPGTRLTVL.

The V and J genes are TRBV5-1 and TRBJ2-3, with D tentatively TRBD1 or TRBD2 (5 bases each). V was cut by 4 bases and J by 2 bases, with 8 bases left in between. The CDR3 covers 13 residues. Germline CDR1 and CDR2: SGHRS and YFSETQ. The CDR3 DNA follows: TGCGCCAGCAGCGAGGGGAACACAGATACGCAGTATTTT. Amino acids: CASSEGNTDTQYF.

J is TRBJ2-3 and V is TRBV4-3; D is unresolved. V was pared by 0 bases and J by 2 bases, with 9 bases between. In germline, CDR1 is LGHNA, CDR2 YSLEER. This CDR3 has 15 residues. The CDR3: CASSQDHVSTDTQYF. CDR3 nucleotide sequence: TGCGCCAGCAGCCAAGATCACGTCTCCACAGATACGCAGTATTTT.

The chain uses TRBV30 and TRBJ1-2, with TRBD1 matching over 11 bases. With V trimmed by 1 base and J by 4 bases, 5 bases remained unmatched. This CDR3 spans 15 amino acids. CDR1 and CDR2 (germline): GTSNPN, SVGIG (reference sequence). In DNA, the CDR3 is TGTGCCTGGAGTGAAGGGACAGGGGGTCCCTATGGCTACACCTTC. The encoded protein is CAWSEGTGGPYGYTF. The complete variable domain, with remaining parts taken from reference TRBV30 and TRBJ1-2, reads SQTIHQWPATLVQPVGSPLSLECTVEGTSNPNLYWYRQAAGRGLQLLFYSVGIGQISSEVPQNLSASRPQDRQFILSSKKLLLSDSGFYLCAWSEGTGGPYGYTFGSGTRLTVV.

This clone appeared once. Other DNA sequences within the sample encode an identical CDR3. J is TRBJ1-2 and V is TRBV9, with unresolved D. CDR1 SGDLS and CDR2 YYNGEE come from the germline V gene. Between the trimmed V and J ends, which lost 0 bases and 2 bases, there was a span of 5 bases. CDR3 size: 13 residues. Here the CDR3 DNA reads TGTGCCAGCAGCGTAGACAAGAACTATGGCTACACCTTC. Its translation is CASSVDKNYGYTF.

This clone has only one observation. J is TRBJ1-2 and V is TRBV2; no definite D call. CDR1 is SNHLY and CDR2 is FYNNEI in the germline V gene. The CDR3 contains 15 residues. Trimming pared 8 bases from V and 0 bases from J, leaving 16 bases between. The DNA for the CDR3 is TGTGCCAGCCCCCGGCCGACCAACACTAACTATGGCTACACCTTC. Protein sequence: CASPRPTNTNYGYTF.

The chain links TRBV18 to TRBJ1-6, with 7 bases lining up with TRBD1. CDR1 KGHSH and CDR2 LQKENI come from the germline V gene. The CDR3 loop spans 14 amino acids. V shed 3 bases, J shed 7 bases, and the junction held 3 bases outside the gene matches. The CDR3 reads CASSPGQSNSPLHF. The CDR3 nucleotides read TGTGCCAGCTCACCGGGACAGAGCAATTCACCCCTCCACTTT.

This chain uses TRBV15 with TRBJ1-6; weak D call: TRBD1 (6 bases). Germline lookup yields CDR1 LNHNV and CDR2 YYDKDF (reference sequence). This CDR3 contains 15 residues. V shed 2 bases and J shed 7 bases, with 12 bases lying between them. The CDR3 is CATSRTGLGNSPLHF. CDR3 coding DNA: TGTGCCACCAGCAGAACAGGGTTGGGGAATTCACCCCTCCACTTT.

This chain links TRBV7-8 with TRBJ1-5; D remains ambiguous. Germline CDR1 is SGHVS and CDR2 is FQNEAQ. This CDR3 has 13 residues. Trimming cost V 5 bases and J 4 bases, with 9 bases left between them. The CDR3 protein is CASSRSLNQPQHF. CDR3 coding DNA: TGTGCCAGCAGCCGGTCACTAAATCAGCCCCAGCATTTT.

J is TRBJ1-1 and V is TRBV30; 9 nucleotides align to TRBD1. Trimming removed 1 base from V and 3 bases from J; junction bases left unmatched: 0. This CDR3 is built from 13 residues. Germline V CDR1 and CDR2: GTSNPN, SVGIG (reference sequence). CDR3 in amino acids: CAWSGDRDTEAFF. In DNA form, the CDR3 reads TGTGCCTGGAGTGGGGACAGGGACACTGAAGCTTTCTTT.

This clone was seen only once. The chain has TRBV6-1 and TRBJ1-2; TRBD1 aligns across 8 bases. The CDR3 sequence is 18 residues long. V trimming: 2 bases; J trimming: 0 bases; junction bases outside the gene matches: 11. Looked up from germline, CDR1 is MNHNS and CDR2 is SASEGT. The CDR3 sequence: CASSESITGQVTNYGYTF. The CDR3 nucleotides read TGTGCCAGCAGTGAATCGATTACGGGACAGGTGACTAACTATGGCTACACCTTC.

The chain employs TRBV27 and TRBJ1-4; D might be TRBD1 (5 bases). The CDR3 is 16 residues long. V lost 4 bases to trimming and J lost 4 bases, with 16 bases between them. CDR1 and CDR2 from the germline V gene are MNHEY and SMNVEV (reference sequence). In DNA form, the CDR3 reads TGTGCCAGCAGTTCACCCATCGACAGCCTTAATGAAAAACTGTTTTTT. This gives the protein CASSSPIDSLNEKLFF.

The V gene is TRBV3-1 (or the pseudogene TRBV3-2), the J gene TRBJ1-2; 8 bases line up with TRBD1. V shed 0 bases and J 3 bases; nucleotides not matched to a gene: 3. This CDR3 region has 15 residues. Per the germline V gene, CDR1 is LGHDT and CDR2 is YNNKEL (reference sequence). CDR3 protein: CASSQEGQGDYGYTF. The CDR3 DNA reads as TGTGCCAGCAGCCAAGAAGGACAGGGTGACTATGGCTACACCTTC.

Here the CDR3 reads CASRYLAGGPTRSYEQYV. The CDR3 DNA reads TGTGCCAGTAGATACCTAGCGGGGGGGCCAACTAGGTCCTACGAGCAGTACGTC. The gene calls are TRBV19 and TRBJ2-7, with 12 bases fitting TRBD2. V was pared by 6 bases and J by 1 base, with 13 bases of the junction left unmatched. Germline CDR1 is LNHDA and CDR2 is SQIVND (reference sequence). The CDR3 contains 18 residues.

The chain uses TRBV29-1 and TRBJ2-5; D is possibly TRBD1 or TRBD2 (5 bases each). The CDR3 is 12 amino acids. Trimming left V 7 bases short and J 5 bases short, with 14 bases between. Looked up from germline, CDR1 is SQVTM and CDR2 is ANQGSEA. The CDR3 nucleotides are TGCAGCGCTTCCCAAGGGGACGAGACCCAGTACTTC. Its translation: CSASQGDETQYF.

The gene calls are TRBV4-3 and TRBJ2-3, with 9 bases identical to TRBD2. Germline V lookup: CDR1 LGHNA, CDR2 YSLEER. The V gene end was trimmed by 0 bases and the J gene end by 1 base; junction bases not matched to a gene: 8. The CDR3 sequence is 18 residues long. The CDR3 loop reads CASSQDLPSGVGTDTQYF. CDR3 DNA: TGCGCCAGCAGCCAAGATCTGCCTAGCGGGGTTGGCACAGATACGCAGTATTTT.

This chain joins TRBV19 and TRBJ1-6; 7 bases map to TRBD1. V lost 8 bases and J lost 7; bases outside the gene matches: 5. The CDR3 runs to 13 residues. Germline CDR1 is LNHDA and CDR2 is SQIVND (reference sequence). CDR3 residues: CASSGQRNSPLHF. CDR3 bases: TGTGCCAGTTCGGGACAGAGAAATTCACCCCTCCACTTT.

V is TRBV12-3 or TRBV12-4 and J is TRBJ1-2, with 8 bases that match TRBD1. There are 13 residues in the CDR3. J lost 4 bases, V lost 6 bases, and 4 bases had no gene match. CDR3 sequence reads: CASRPGTGYGYTF. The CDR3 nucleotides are TGTGCCAGCAGACCAGGGACAGGCTATGGCTACACCTTC.

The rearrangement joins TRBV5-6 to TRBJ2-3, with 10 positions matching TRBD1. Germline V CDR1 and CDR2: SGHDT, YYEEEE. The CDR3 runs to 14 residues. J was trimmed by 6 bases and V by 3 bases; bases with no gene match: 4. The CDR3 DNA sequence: TGTGCCAGCAGCTGGGACAGGGGCCGGGATACGCAGTATTTT. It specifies CASSWDRGRDTQYF.

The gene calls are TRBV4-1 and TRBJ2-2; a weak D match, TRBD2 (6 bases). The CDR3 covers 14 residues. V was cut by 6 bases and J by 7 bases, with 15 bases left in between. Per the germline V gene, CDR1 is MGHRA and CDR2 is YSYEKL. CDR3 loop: CASSALGGIGELFF. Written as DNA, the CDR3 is TGCGCCAGCAGTGCCCTCGGGGGAATCGGGGAGCTGTTTTTT.

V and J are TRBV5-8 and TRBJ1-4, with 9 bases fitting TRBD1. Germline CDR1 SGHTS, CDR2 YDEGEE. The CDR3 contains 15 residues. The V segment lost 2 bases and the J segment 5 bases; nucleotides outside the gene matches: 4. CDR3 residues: CASSFGQGLNEKLFF. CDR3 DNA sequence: TGTGCCAGCAGCTTCGGACAGGGGCTAAATGAAAAACTGTTTTTT.

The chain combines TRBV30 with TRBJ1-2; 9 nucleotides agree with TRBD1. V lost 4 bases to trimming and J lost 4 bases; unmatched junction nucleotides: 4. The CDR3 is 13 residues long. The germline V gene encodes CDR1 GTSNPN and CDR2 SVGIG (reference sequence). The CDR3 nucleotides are TGTGCCTGGAACAGGGGGCTTGCCTATGGCTACACCTTC. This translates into CAWNRGLAYGYTF. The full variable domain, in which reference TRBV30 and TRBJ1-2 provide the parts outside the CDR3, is SQTIHQWPATLVQPVGSPLSLECTVEGTSNPNLYWYRQAAGRGLQLLFYSVGIGQISSEVPQNLSASRPQDRQFILSSKKLLLSDSGFYLCAWNRGLAYGYTFGSGTRLTVV.

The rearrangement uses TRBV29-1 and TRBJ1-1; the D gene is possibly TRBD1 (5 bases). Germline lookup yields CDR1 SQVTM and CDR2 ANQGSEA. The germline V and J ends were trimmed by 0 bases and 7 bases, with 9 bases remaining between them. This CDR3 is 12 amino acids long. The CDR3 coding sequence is TGCAGCGTTGAAGATTCAGGGAGTGAAGCTTTCTTT. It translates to CSVEDSGSEAFF.

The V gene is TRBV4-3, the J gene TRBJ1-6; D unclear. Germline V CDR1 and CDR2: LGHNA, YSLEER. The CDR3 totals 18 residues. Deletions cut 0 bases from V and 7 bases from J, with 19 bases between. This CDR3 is CASSQDSVMGSKNSPLHF. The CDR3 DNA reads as TGCGCCAGCAGCCAAGATTCGGTAATGGGCTCAAAGAATTCACCCCTCCACTTT.